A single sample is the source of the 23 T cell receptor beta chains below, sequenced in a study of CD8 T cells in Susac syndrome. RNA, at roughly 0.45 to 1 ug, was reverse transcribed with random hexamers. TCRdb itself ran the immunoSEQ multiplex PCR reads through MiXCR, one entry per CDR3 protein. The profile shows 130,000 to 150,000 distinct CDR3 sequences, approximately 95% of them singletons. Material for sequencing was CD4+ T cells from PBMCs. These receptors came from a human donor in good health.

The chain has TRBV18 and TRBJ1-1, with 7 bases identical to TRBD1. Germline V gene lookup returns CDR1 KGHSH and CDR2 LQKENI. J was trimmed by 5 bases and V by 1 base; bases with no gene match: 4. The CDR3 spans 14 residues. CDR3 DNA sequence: TGTGCCAGCTCACCACGACAGGGTGATACTGAAGCTTTCTTT. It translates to CASSPRQGDTEAFF.

The CDR3 DNA reads as TGTGCCTGGAGTAGGGCTAACCAGAACACTGAAGCTTTCTTT. It specifies CAWSRANQNTEAFF. The chain carries TRBV30 and TRBJ1-1; D ambiguous. Deletions cut 2 bases from V and 1 base from J, with 11 bases between. The CDR3 runs to 14 residues. Germline CDR1 reads GTSNPN; CDR2 reads SVGIG (reference sequence).

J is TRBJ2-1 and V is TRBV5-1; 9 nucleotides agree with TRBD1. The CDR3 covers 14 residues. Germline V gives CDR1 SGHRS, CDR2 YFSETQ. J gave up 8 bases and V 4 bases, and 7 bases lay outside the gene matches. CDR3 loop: CASSQTGGSHEQFF. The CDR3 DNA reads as TGCGCCAGCAGCCAGACAGGGGGTAGCCATGAGCAGTTCTTC.

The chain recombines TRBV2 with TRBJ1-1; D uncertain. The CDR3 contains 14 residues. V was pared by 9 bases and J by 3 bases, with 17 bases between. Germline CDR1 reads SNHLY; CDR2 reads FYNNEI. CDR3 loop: CASTLIAEDTEAFF. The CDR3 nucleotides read TGTGCCAGTACACTTATTGCGGAGGACACTGAAGCTTTCTTT.

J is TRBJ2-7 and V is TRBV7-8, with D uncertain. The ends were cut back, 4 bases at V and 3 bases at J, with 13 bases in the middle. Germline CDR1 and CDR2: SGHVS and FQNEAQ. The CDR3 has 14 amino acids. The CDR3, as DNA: TGTGCCAGCAGCTCACCTAACGCGGTCTACGAGCAGTACTTC. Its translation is CASSSPNAVYEQYF.

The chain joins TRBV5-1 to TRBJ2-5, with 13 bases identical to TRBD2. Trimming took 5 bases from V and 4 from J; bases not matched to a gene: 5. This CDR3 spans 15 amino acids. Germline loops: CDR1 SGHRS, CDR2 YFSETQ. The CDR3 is CASSPTSGRSETQYF. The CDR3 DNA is TGCGCCAGCAGTCCGACTAGCGGGAGGTCAGAGACCCAGTACTTC. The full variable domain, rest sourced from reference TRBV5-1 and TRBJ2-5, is KAGVTQTPRYLIKTRGQQVTLSCSPISGHRSVSWYQQTPGQGLQFLFEYFSETQRNKGNFPGRFSGRQFSNSRSEMNVSTLELGDSALYLCASSPTSGRSETQYFGPGTRLLVL.

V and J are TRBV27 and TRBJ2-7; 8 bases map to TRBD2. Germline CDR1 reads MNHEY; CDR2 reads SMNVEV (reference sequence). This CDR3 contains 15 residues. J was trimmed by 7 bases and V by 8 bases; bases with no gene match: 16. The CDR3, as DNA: TGTGCCAGCGGGACGGGAGGGGCGATCACGGGAGAGCAGTACTTC. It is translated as CASGTGGAITGEQYF.

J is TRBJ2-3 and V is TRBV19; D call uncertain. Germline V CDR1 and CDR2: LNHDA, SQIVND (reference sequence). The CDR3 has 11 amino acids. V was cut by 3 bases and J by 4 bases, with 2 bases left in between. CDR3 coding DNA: TGTGCCAGTAGTATTGCAGATACGCAGTATTTT. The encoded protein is CASSIADTQYF.

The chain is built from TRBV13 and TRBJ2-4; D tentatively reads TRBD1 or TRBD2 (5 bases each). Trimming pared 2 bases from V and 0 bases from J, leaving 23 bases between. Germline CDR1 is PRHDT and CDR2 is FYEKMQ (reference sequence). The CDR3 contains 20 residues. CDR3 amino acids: CASSLWARDQLRLAKNIQYF. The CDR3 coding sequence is TGTGCCAGCAGCTTATGGGCCCGGGACCAGCTTCGGCTAGCCAAAAACATTCAGTACTTC.

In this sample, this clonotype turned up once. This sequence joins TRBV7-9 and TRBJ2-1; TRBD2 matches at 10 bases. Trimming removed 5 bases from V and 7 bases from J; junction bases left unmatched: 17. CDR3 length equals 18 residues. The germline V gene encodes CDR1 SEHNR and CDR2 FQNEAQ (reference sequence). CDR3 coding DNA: TGTGCCAGCAGCCCCCCCTTGAGGCTAGCGGGAGCGAAGAATGAGCAGTTCTTC. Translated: CASSPPLRLAGAKNEQFF.

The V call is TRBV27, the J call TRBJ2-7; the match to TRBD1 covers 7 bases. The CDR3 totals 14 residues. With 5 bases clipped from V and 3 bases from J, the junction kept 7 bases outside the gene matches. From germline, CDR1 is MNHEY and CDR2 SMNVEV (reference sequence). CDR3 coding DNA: TGTGCCAGCAGTAAAGCGACAGGGTTCTACGAGCAGTACTTC. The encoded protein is CASSKATGFYEQYF.

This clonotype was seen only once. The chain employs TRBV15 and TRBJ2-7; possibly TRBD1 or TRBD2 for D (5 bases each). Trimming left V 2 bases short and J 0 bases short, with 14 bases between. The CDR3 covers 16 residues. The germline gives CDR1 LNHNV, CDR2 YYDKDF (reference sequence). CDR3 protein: CATSRRGAQSSYEQYF. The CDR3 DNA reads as TGTGCCACCAGCAGAAGGGGAGCCCAGAGCTCCTACGAGCAGTACTTC.

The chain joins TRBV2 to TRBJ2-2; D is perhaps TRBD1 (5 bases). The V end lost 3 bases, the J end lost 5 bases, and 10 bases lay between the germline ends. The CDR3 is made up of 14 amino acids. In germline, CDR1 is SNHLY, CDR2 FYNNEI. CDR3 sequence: CASSEIRGTGELFF. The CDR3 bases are TGTGCCAGCAGTGAGATTAGGGGAACCGGGGAGCTGTTTTTT.

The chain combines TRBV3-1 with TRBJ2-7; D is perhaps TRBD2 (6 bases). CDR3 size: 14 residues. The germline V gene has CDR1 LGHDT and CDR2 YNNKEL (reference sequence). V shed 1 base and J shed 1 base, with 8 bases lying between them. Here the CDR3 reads CASSQARGSYEQYF. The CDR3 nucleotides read TGTGCCAGCAGCCAAGCACGGGGGTCCTACGAGCAGTACTTC.

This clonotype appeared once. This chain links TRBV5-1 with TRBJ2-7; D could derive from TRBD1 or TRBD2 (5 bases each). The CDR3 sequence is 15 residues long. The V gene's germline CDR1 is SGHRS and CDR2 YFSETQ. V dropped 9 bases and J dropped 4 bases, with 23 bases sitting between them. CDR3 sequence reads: CATQPGPGTTYEQYF. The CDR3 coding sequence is TGCGCCACTCAACCCGGGCCTGGGACGACTTACGAGCAGTACTTC.

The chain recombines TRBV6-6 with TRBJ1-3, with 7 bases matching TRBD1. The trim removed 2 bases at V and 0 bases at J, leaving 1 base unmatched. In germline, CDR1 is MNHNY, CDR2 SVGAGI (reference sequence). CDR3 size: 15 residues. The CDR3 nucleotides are TGTGCCAGCAGTTACGACAGGGCCTCTGGAAACACCATATATTTT. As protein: CASSYDRASGNTIYF.

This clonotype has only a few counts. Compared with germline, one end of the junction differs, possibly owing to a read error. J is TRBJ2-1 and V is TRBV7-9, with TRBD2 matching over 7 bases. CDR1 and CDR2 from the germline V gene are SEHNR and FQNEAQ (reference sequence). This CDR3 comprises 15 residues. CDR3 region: CASSLAGPSYNEQFF. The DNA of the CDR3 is TGTGCCAGCAGTTTAGCGGGCCCCTCCTACAATGAGCAGTTCTTC.

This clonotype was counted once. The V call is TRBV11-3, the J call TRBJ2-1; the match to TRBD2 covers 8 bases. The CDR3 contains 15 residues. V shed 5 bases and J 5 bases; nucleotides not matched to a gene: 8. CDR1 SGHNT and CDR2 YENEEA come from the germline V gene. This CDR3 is CASSLGLAPHNEQFF. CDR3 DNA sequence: TGTGCCAGCAGCCTTGGACTAGCTCCCCACAATGAGCAGTTCTTC.

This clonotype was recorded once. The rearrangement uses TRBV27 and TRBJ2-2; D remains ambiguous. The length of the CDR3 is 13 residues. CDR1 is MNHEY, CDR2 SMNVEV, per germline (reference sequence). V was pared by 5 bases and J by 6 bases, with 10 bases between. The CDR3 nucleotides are TGTGCCAGCAGTGGCCGGATGGCCGGGGAGCTGTTTTTT. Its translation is CASSGRMAGELFF.

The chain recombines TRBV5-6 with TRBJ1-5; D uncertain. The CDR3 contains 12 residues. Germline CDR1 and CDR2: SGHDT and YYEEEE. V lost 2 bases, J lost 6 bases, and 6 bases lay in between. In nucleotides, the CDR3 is TGTGCCAGCAGCTTAAAGGGTCAGCCCCAGCATTTT. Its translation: CASSLKGQPQHF. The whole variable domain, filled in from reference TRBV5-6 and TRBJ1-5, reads DAGVTQSPTHLIKTRGQQVTLRCSPKSGHDTVSWYQQALGQGPQFIFQYYEEEERQRGNFPDRFSGHQFPNYSSELNVNALLLGDSALYLCASSLKGQPQHFGDGTRLSIL.

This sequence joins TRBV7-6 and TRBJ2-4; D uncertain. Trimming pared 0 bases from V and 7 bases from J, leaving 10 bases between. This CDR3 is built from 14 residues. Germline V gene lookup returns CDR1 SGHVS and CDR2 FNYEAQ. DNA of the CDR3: TGTGCCAGCAGCTTAGCCCAAATCGGGAACATTCAGTACTTC. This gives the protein CASSLAQIGNIQYF.

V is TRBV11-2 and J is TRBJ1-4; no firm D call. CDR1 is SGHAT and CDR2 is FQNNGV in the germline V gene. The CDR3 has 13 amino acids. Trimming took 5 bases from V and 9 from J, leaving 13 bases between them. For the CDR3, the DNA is TGTGCCAGCAGCCACCCCCGGGGAAAAAAACTGTTTTTT. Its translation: CASSHPRGKKLFF.

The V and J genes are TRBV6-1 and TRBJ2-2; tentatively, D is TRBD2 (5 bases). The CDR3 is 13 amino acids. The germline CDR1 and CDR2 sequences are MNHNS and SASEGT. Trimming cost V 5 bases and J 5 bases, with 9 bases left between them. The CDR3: CASSIKRTGELFF. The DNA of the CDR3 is TGTGCCAGCAGTATAAAGCGGACCGGGGAGCTGTTTTTT.